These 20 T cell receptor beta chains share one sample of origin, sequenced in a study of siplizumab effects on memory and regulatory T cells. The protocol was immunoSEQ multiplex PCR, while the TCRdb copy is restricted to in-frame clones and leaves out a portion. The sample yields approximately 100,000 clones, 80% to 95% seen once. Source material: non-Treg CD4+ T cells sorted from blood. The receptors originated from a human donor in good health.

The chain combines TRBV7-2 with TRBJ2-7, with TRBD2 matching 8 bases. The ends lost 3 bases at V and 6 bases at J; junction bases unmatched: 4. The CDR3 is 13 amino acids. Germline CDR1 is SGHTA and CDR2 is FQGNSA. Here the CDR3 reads CASSFREGREQYF. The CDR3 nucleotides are TGTGCCAGCAGCTTCCGGGAGGGGCGCGAGCAGTACTTC. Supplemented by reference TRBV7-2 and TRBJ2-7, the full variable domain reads GAGVSQSPSNKVTEKGKDVELRCDPISGHTALYWYRQSLGQGLEFLIYFQGNSAPDKSGLPSDRFSAERTGGSVSTLTIQRTQQEDSAVYLCASSFREGREQYFGPGTRLTVT.

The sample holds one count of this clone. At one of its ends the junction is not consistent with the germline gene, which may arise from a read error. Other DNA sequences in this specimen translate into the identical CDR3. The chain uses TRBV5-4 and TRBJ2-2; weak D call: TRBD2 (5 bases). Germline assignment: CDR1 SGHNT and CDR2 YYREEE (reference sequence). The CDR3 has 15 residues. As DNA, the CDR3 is TGCGCCAGCAGCTTGCATAGCGCGAACACCGGGGAGCTGTTTTTT. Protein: CASSLHSANTGELFF. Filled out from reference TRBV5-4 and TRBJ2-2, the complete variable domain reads ETGVTQSPTHLIKTRGQQVTLRCSSQSGHNTVSWYQQALGQGPQFIFQYYREEENGRGNFPPRFSGLQFPNYSSELNVNALELDDSALYLCASSLHSANTGELFFGEGSRLTVL.

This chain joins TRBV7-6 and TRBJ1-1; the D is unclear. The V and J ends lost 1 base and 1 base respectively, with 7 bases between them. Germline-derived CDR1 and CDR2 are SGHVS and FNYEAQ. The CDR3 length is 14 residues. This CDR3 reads CASSLGLRNTEAFF. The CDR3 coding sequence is TGTGCCAGCAGCTTAGGTCTACGGAACACTGAAGCTTTCTTT.

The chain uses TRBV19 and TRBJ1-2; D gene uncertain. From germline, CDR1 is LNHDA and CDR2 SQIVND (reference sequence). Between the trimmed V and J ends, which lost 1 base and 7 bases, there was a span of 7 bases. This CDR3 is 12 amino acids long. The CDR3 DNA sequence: TGTGCCAGTAGTATAGGTTATTCTGGCTACACCTTC. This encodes CASSIGYSGYTF.

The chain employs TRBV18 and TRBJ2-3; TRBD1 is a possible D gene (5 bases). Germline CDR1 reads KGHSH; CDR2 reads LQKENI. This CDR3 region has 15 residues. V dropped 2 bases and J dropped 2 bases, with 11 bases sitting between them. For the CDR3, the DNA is TGTGCCAGCTCACCAGGGGCCTTCTTCACAGATACGCAGTATTTT. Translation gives CASSPGAFFTDTQYF.

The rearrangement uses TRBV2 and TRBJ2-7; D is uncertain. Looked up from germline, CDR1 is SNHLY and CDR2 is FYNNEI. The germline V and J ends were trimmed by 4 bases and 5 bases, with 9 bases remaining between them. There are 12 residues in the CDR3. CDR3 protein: CASSGRKNEQYF. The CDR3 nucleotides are TGTGCCAGCAGTGGAAGGAAGAACGAGCAGTACTTC.

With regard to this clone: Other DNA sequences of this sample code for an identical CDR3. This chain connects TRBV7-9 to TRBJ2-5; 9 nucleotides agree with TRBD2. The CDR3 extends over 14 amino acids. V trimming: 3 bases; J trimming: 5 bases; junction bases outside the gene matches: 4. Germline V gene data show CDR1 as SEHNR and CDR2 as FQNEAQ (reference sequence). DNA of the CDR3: TGTGCCAGCAGCTTGGGACTAGCTGGGGAGACCCAGTACTTC. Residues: CASSLGLAGETQYF.

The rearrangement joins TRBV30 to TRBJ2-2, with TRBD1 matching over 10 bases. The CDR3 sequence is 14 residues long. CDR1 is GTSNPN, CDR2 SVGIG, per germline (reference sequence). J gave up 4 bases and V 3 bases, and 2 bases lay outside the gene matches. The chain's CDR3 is CAWRWTGGTGELFF. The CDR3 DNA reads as TGTGCCTGGAGATGGACAGGGGGCACCGGGGAGCTGTTTTTT.

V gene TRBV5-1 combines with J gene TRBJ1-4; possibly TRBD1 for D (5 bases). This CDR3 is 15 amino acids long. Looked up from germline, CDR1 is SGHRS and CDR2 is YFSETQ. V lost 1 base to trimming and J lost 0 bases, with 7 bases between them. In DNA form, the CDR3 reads TGCGCCAGCAGCTTGAGGGACCCAACTAATGAAAAACTGTTTTTT. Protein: CASSLRDPTNEKLFF.

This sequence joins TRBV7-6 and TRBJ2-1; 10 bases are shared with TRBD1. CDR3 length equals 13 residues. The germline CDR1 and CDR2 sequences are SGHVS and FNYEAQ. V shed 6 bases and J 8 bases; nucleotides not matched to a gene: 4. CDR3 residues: CASRRDRGHEQFF. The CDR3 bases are TGTGCCAGCAGGAGGGACAGGGGTCATGAGCAGTTCTTC.

Here the CDR3 reads CASAPRTGNGELFF. CDR3 in DNA: TGTGCCAGCGCGCCCCGAACGGGCAACGGGGAGCTGTTTTTT. The chain links TRBV25-1 to TRBJ2-2; no clear D. The CDR3 totals 14 residues. Deletions cut 8 bases from V and 7 bases from J, with 17 bases between. Germline V lookup: CDR1 MGHDK, CDR2 SYGVNS.

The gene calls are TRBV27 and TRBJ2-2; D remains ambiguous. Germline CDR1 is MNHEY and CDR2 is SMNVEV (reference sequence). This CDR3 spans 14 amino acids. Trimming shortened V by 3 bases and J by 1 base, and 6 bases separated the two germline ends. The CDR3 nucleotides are TGTGCCAGCAGTTTCCAGGAGAACACCGGGGAGCTGTTTTTT. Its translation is CASSFQENTGELFF.

The CDR3, as DNA: TGTGCCAGCAGCTCGCAGGTGAATCAGCCCCAGCATTTT. Encoded protein: CASSSQVNQPQHF. This chain connects TRBV9 to TRBJ1-5; D unclear. Germline CDR1 SGDLS, CDR2 YYNGEE. V was clipped by 4 bases and J by 4 bases, with 9 bases between them. The CDR3 is 13 residues long.

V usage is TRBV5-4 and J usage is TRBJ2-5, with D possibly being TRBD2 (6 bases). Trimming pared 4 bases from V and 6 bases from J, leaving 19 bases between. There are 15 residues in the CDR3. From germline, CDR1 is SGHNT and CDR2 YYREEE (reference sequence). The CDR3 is CASSQDPSGVQTQYF. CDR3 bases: TGTGCCAGCAGCCAAGATCCCTCGGGGGTGCAGACCCAGTACTTC.

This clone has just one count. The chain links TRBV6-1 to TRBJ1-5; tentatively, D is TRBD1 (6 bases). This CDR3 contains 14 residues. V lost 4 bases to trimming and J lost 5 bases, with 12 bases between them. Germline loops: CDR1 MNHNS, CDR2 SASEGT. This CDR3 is CASSGGPIDQPQHF. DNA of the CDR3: TGTGCCAGCAGTGGGGGGCCAATCGATCAGCCCCAGCATTTT.

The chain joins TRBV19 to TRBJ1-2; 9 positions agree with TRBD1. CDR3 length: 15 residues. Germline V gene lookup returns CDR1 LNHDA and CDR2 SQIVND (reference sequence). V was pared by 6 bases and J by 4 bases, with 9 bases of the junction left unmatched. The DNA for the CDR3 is TGTGCCAGTAGCCCCCCCGGGACAGGGCCCTATGGCTACACCTTC. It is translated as CASSPPGTGPYGYTF. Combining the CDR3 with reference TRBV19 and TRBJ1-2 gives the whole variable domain DGGITQSPKYLFRKEGQNVTLSCEQNLNHDAMYWYRQDPGQGLRLIYYSQIVNDFQKGDIAEGYSVSREKKESFPLTVTSAQKNPTAFYLCASSPPGTGPYGYTFGSGTRLTVV.

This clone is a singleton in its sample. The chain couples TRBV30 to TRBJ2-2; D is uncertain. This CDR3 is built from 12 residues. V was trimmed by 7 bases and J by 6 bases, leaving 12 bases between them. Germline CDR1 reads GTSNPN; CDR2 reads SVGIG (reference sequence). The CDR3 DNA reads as TGTGCCTTTGCGGTCAGGCCCGGGGAGCTGTTTTTT. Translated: CAFAVRPGELFF. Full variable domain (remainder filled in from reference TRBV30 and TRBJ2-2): SQTIHQWPATLVQPVGSPLSLECTVEGTSNPNLYWYRQAAGRGLQLLFYSVGIGQISSEVPQNLSASRPQDRQFILSSKKLLLSDSGFYLCAFAVRPGELFFGEGSRLTVL.

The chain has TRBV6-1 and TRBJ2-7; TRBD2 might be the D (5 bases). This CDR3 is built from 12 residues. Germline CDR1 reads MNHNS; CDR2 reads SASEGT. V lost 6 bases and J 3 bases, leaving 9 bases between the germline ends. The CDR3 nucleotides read TGTGCCAGCAGAAGGACTGGCTACGAGCAGTACTTC. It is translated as CASRRTGYEQYF.

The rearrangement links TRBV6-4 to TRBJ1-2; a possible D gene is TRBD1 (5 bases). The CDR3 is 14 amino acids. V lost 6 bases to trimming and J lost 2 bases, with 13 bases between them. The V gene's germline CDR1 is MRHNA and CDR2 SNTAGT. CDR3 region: CASSPSGRNYGYTF. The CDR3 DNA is TGTGCCAGCAGCCCATCGGGACGGAACTATGGCTACACCTTC.

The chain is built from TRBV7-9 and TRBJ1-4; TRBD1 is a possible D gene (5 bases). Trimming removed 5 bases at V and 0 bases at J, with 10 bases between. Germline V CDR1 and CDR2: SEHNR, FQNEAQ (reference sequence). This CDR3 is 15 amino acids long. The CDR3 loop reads CASSPYRTTNEKLFF. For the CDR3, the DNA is TGTGCCAGCAGCCCGTACAGGACAACTAATGAAAAACTGTTTTTT.